This TCR beta chain derives from a study of shared clonotypes between healthy human individuals. Some clones are missing from TCRdb's copy, which holds only in-frame ones; the method was immunoSEQ multiplex PCR. The sample records 2 million to 2.5 million clones, about 95% being singletons. The CDR3 spans 15 residues. Germline CDR1 reads SGHNT; CDR2 reads YYREEE (reference sequence). Deletions cut 5 bases from V and 5 bases from J, with 19 bases between. In regard to this clone: Its antigen is not identified.

General study points: Shared clonotypes across all four donors exceeded non-shared ones in generation probability.

Naivety among CD8 cells was defined by CD45RO negativity and positive CCR7 selection, thereby excluding terminally differentiated effector memory CD45RA+ cells. The sequenced sample consisted of naive CD8+ T cells sorted from blood. V usage is TRBV5-4 and J usage is TRBJ2-5, with D possibly being TRBD1 (7 bases). The source is a man between 18 and 35 years old in good health. CDR3 nucleotides: TGTGCCAGCAGGGCTAGCGTAGGGGGCGCGGAGACCCAGTACTTC. It codes for CASRASVGGAETQYF.